The 9 T cell receptor beta chains below were found in one sample sequenced in a study of low-dose radiotherapy and immunotherapy resistance in tumors. TRAV- and TRBV-specific primers were used for first-strand cDNA, which covered alpha and beta chains. TCRs underwent approximately 20 PCR cycles of amplification with a constant-region primer and V-primer adapter. TCRdb analysed the reads with MiXCR anew, one entry per CDR3 protein. The sample gives tens of thousands of distinct CDR3 sequences, roughly 19% of which show up once; 2.5% to 3.5% is in the top ten. Time point noted: before trial treatment. Sample: PBMCs, taken before treatment. These receptors were collected from a male donor with prostate cancer.

The chain links TRBV20-1 to TRBJ2-1, with D maybe TRBD1 (5 bases). Trimming cost V 6 bases and J 1 base, with 13 bases left between them. CDR1 and CDR2 (germline): DFQATT, SNEGSKA (reference sequence). This CDR3 is 14 amino acids long. CDR3 in DNA: TGCAGTGCCATCACAGGCCTATCCTACAATGAGCAGTTCTTC. Protein product: CSAITGLSYNEQFF.

The rearrangement links TRBV3-1 to TRBJ2-2; D is perhaps TRBD2 (6 bases). Germline assignment: CDR1 LGHDT and CDR2 YNNKEL (reference sequence). V was shortened by 7 bases and J by 3 bases, with 21 bases between the two germline ends. The CDR3 totals 17 residues. The CDR3 sequence is CASTRRGSLGYTGELFF. The CDR3 bases are TGTGCCAGCACCCGGAGGGGATCTTTGGGGTACACCGGGGAGCTGTTTTTT.

As for this clonotype: This likely traces to a read error, being one base from a far larger clone. The chain has TRBV6-6 and TRBJ1-3; D is uncertain. The CDR3 sequence is 17 residues long. Germline CDR1 reads MNHNY; CDR2 reads SVGAGI (reference sequence). V lost 2 bases, J lost 4 bases, and 18 bases lay in between. CDR3 DNA sequence: TGTGCCAGCAGTTACCCCCCGGCGGGGAGATACGGAAACACCATATATTTT. The encoded protein is CASSYPPAGRYGNTIYF.

In regard to this clonotype: This may arise from a read error, as a much more abundant clone is one base away. The chain employs TRBV20-1 and TRBJ2-1; no firm D call. V lost 5 bases to trimming and J lost 9 bases, with 17 bases between them. The V gene's germline CDR1 is DFQATT and CDR2 SNEGSKA (reference sequence). There are 13 residues in the CDR3. CDR3 amino acids: CSAPPLGPSEQFF. The CDR3, as DNA: TGCAGTGCTCCCCCATTGGGCCCTAGTGAGCAGTTCTTC.

This clonotype has ten or more counts. This chain joins TRBV2 and TRBJ2-3; no definite D call. Germline V gene lookup returns CDR1 SNHLY and CDR2 FYNNEI. There are 14 residues in the CDR3. V lost 2 bases and J 2 bases, leaving 8 bases between the germline ends. CDR3: CASSEKSYTDTQYF. The CDR3 DNA sequence: TGTGCCAGCAGTGAAAAGAGCTACACAGATACGCAGTATTTT.

The V and J genes are TRBV27 and TRBJ2-7, with 16 bases lining up with TRBD2. Trimming removed 5 bases from V and 0 bases from J; junction bases left unmatched: 7. CDR1 and CDR2 (germline): MNHEY, SMNVEV (reference sequence). The CDR3 has 18 residues. DNA for the CDR3: TGTGCCAGCAGTGGGACTAGCGGGGGGGATAAGAGCTCCTACGAGCAGTACTTC. This encodes CASSGTSGGDKSSYEQYF.

This clonotype was recorded at least ten times. This chain joins TRBV21-1 and TRBJ1-5; the table's D call, TRBD1, has no DNA check behind it. TRBV21-1 is listed as a pseudogene. This CDR3 region has 13 residues. In nucleotides, the CDR3 is TGTGCCAGCAGGGGACAGGGACGTGAGCCCCAGCATTTT. Protein: CASRGQGREPQHF.

This clonotype was found many times. This chain links TRBV13 with TRBJ2-1, with a tentative D call TRBD1 (5 bases). The CDR3 is 12 amino acids. Per the germline V gene, CDR1 is PRHDT and CDR2 is FYEKMQ (reference sequence). Trimming removed 7 bases at V and 5 bases at J, with 9 bases between. CDR3 residues: CASNGADNEQFF. The CDR3 DNA follows: TGTGCCAGCAATGGGGCAGACAATGAGCAGTTCTTC.

This clonotype was seen ten or more times. CDR3 nucleotides: TGTGCCACCAGTGATTCAAACAGCCCCACAGATACGCAGTATTTT. Protein: CATSDSNSPTDTQYF. This sequence joins TRBV24-1 and TRBJ2-3; no definite D call. The CDR3 contains 15 residues. V dropped 2 bases and J dropped 2 bases, with 10 bases sitting between them. The germline V gene encodes CDR1 KGHDR and CDR2 SFDVKD.